The following is a TCR beta chain sequence with its context. This entry belongs to a study of technical replicates of blood from a handful of donors. Measured with immunoSEQ multiplex PCR; TCRdb has only the in-frame clones, and not every one. This sample yields around 76,000 clones, of which almost 99% are seen a single time; 0.22% belongs to the top ten. This CDR3 is 12 amino acids long. Germline V gene sequence: CDR1 SNHLY, CDR2 FYNNEI. Trimming removed 11 bases from V and 5 bases from J; junction bases left unmatched: 7. This clonotype was obtained from a human donor in good health. Sequencing input: T cells isolated from PBMCs. This chain connects TRBV2 to TRBJ2-3; 7 positions match TRBD2. As DNA, the CDR3 is TGTGCCCCGGCGGGAGCGATAGATACGCAGTATTTT. Protein sequence: CAPAGAIDTQYF.